These T cell receptor beta chains were read from a single sample in a study of blood T cells in healthy people across ages. TCRdb passed the 5' RACE reads through MiXCR, listing each CDR3 protein once. The sample holds 750,000 to 950,000 distinct CDR3 sequences, about 27% seen once. Another study also made use of these data, one on T cells of mothers and their children.

Sequencing was done on a sample of blood. These receptors were collected from a woman aged 40-49 years in good health. Each CDR3 is given with its conserved first and last residue. The D gene is left open where the match is weak. Size is stated for part of the rows, as once, few or many counts, or as a class when the clone is expanded.

j_call | d_call | cdr3_length | clone_size | v_call | cdr3_aa | cdr3_nt
TRBJ1-5 | TRBD1 | 13 | NA | TRBV12-3/TRBV12-4 | CVSSDRGGQPQHF | TGTGTCAGCAGTGACAGGGGGGGTCAGCCCCAGCATTTT
TRBJ1-2 | TRBD1 | 13 | many | TRBV28 | CASSFQGVYGYTF | TGTGCCAGCAGTTTTCAGGGGGTCTATGGCTACACCTTC
TRBJ1-2 | NA | 15 | NA | TRBV18 | CASSLSDGPNYGYTF | TGTGCCAGCTCACTAAGCGACGGACCTAACTATGGCTACACCTTC
TRBJ1-2 | NA | 11 | few | TRBV29-1 | CSVFDNYGYTF | TGCAGCGTTTTTGATAACTATGGCTACACCTTC
TRBJ2-5 | NA | 15 | many | TRBV29-1 | CSVEGWAGEKETQYF | TGCAGCGTTGAAGGTTGGGCAGGGGAGAAAGAGACCCAGTACTTC
TRBJ2-7 | NA | 15 | NA | TRBV5-1 | CASSPLGGLDNEQYF | TGCGCCAGCAGCCCCCTTGGAGGGTTAGACAATGAGCAGTACTTC
TRBJ2-7 | NA | 13 | many | TRBV28 | CAAGGAASYEQYF | TGTGCCGCGGGTGGGGCGGCCTCCTACGAGCAGTACTTC
TRBJ2-4 | NA | 20 | once | TRBV3-1 | CASSLDRPGPPVVAKNIQYF | TGTGCCAGCAGCTTGGATCGGCCAGGCCCCCCGGTGGTAGCCAAAAACATTCAGTACTTC
TRBJ1-2 | NA | 13 | NA | TRBV14 | CASSPSGTYGYTF | TGTGCCAGCAGCCCCTCCGGGACCTATGGCTACACCTTC
TRBJ2-1 | NA | 16 | few | TRBV7-9 | CASTPPRGTSPNEQFF | TGTGCCAGCACCCCACCGAGGGGGACTTCCCCCAATGAGCAGTTCTTC
TRBJ1-2 | TRBD1 | 14 | NA | TRBV12-3/TRBV12-4 | CASSLVRGQFGYTF | TGTGCCAGCAGTTTGGTCAGGGGACAGTTTGGCTACACCTTC
TRBJ1-5 | NA | 13 | few | TRBV25-1 | CASSGQGQQPQHF | TGTGCCAGCAGTGGCCAGGGTCAGCAGCCCCAGCATTTT
TRBJ2-1 | TRBD2 | 16 | few | TRBV4-1 | CASSQDRLAGNNEQFF | TGCGCCAGCAGCCAAGATCGACTAGCGGGGAACAATGAGCAGTTCTTC
TRBJ1-2 | NA | 15 | few | TRBV14 | CASSQDQRSAYGYTF | TGTGCCAGCAGCCAAGATCAAAGGTCGGCTTATGGCTACACCTTC
TRBJ1-2 | NA | 13 | NA | TRBV5-1 | CASSIPPNYGYTF | TGCGCCAGCAGCATCCCACCTAACTATGGCTACACCTTC
TRBJ1-6 | NA | 14 | few | TRBV28 | CASLLGTVNSPLHF | TGTGCCAGCCTCCTTGGGACGGTTAATTCACCCCTCCACTTT
TRBJ1-2 | NA | 15 | NA | TRBV7-2 | CASSLDRNPNYGYTF | TGTGCCAGCAGCTTAGATAGGAATCCTAACTATGGCTACACCTTC
TRBJ2-1 | TRBD1 | 13 | few | TRBV7-2 | CASSSQRIGTGDF | TGTGCCAGCAGTTCTCAAAGGATTGGGACAGGGGACTTC
TRBJ2-4 | NA | 17 | NA | TRBV7-2 | CASSLGSGVGSYNEQYF | TGTGCCAGCAGCTTAGGTTCGGGGGTAGGGTCCTACAATGAGCAGTACTTC
TRBJ1-1 | NA | 13 | few | TRBV20-1 | CSARSQENTEAFF | TGCAGTGCTAGAAGCCAGGAGAACACTGAAGCTTTCTTT
TRBJ2-7 | TRBD1 | 15 | NA | TRBV12-3/TRBV12-4 | CASSFFRGGWSEQYF | TGTGCCAGCAGTTTTTTTAGAGGGGGCTGGAGCGAGCAGTACTTC
TRBJ1-1 | TRBD1 | 18 | NA | TRBV2 | CAITRLRDSTSRGTEAFF | TGTGCCATAACGAGACTCCGGGACAGCACCTCGAGGGGCACTGAAGCTTTCTTT
TRBJ2-5 | TRBD2 | 15 | many | TRBV20-1 | CSARGPAGGRETQYF | TGCAGTGCTAGAGGCCCAGCGGGAGGCCGGGAGACCCAGTACTTC
TRBJ1-1 | NA | 15 | NA | TRBV12-5 | CASGQNRVGNTEAFF | TGTGCTAGTGGCCAAAACAGGGTTGGGAACACTGAAGCTTTCTTT